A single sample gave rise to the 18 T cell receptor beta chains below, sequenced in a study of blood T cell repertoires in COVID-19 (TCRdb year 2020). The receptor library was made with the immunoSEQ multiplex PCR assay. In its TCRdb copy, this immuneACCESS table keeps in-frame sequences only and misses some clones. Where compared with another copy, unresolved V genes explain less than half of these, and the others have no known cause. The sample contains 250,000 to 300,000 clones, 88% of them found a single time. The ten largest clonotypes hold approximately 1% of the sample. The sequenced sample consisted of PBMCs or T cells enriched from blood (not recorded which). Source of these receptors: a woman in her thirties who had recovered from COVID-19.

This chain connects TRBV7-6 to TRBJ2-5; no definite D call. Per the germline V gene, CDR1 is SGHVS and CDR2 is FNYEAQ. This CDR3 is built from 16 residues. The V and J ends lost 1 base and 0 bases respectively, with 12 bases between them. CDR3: CASSLDFLGNQETQYF. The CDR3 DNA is TGTGCCAGCAGCTTAGATTTCCTAGGAAACCAAGAGACCCAGTACTTC. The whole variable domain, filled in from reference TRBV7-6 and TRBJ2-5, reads GAGVSQSPRYKVTKRGQDVALRCDPISGHVSLYWYRQALGQGPEFLTYFNYEAQQDKSGLPNDRFSAERPEGSISTLTIQRTEQRDSAMYRCASSLDFLGNQETQYFGPGTRLLVL.

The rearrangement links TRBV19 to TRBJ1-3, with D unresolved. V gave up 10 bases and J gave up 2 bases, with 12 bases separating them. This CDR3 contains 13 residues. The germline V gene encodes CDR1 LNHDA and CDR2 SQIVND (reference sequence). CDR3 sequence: CATTSGAGNTIYF. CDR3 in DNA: TGTGCCACAACCTCGGGAGCTGGAAACACCATATATTTT. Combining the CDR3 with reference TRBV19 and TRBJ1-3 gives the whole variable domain DGGITQSPKYLFRKEGQNVTLSCEQNLNHDAMYWYRQDPGQGLRLIYYSQIVNDFQKGDIAEGYSVSREKKESFPLTVTSAQKNPTAFYLCATTSGAGNTIYFGEGSWLTVV.

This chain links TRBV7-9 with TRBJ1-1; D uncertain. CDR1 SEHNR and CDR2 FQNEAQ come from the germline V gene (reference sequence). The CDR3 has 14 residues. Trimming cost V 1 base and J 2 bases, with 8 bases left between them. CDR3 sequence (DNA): TGTGCCAGCAGCTTAGTGGGGAGAAACACTGAAGCTTTCTTT. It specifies CASSLVGRNTEAFF.

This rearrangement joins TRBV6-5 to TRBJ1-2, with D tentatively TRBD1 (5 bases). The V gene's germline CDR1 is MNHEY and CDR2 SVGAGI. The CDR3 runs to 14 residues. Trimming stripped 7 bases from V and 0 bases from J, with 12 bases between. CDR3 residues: CASIAQGTNYGYTF. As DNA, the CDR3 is TGTGCCAGCATCGCGCAGGGAACTAACTATGGCTACACCTTC.

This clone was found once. The CDR3 reads CASSPGLRPHEQYF. Written as DNA, the CDR3 is TGTGCCAGCAGCCCGGGACTCCGGCCCCACGAGCAGTACTTC. This sequence joins TRBV5-4 and TRBJ2-7, with a weak D call TRBD2 (6 bases). The CDR3 has 14 amino acids. The V and J ends lost 4 bases and 5 bases respectively, with 16 bases between them. CDR1 is SGHNT and CDR2 is YYREEE in the germline V gene (reference sequence).

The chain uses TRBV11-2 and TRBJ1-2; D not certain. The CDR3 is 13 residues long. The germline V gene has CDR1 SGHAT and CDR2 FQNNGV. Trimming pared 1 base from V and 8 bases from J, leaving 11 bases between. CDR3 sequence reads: CASSLGLGLGYTF. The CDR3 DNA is TGTGCCAGCAGCTTAGGACTAGGTTTGGGCTACACCTTC. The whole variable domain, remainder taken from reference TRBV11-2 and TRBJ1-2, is EAGVAQSPRYKIIEKRQSVAFWCNPISGHATLYWYQQILGQGPKLLIQFQNNGVVDDSQLPKDRFSAERLKGVDSTLKIQPAKLEDSAVYLCASSLGLGLGYTFGSGTRLTVV.

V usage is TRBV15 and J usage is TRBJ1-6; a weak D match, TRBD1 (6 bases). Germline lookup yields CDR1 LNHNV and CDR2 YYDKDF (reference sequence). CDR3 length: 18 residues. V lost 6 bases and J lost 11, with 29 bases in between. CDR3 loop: CATRKNVGGGAPGPPLHF. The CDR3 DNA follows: TGTGCCACCAGAAAAAACGTCGGGGGGGGCGCGCCCGGCCCACCCCTCCACTTT.

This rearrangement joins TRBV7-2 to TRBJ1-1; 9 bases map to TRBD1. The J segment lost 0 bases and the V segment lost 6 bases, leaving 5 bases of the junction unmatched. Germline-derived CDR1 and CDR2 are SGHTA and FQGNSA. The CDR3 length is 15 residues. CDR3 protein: CASSLTGGMNTEAFF. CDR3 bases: TGTGCCAGCAGTTTGACAGGGGGTATGAACACTGAAGCTTTCTTT.

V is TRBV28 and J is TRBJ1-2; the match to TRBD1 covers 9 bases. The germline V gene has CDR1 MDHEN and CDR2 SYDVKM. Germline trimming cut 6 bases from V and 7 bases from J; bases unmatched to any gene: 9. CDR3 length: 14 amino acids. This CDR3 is CASSSPGQGFGYTF. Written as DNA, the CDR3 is TGTGCCAGCAGCTCCCCGGGACAGGGCTTTGGCTACACCTTC.

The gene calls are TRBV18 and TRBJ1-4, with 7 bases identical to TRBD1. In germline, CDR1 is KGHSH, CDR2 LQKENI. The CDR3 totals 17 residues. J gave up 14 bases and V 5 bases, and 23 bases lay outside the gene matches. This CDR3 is CASSYRDRPSSATPLFF. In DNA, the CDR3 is TGTGCCAGCTCATACCGGGACAGACCCTCCTCCGCCACTCCCCTGTTTTTT.

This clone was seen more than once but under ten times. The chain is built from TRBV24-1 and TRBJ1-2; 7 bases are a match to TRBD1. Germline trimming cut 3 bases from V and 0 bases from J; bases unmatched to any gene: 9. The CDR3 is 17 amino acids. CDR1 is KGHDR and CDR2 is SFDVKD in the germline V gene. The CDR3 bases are TGTGCCACCAGTGATCCCTCGTTGACAGGGACTAACTATGGCTACACCTTC. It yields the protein CATSDPSLTGTNYGYTF.

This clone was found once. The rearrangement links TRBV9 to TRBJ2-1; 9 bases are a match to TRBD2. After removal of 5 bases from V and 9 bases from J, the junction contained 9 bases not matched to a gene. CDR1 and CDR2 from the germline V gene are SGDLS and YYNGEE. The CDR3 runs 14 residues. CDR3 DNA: TGTGCCAGCAGTGTTCCGGGACTAGCTACTGAGCAGTTCTTC. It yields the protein CASSVPGLATEQFF.

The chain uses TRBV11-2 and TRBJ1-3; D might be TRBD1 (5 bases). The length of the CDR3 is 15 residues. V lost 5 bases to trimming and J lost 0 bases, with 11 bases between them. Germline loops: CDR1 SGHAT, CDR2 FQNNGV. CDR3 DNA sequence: TGTGCCAGCAGCCCGGGGGTCATCTCTGGAAACACCATATATTTT. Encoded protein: CASSPGVISGNTIYF.

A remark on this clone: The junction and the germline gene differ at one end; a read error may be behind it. CDR3 sequence: CASTVGGSNNEQFF. CDR3 DNA sequence: TGTGCCAGCACTGTAGGGGGCTCCAACAATGAGCAGTTCTTC. This chain connects TRBV27 to TRBJ2-1; the match to TRBD1 covers 7 bases. CDR3 size: 14 residues. Germline CDR1 and CDR2: MNHEY and SMNVEV (reference sequence).

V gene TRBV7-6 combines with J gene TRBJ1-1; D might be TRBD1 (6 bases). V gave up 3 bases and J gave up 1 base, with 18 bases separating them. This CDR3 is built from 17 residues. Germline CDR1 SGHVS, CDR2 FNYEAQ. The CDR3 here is CASSLGFRDNRNTEAFF. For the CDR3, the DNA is TGTGCCAGCAGCTTGGGGTTCCGGGACAACCGGAACACTGAAGCTTTCTTT. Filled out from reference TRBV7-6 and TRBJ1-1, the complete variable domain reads GAGVSQSPRYKVTKRGQDVALRCDPISGHVSLYWYRQALGQGPEFLTYFNYEAQQDKSGLPNDRFSAERPEGSISTLTIQRTEQRDSAMYRCASSLGFRDNRNTEAFFGQGTRLTVV.

The CDR3, as DNA: TGCGCCAGCCAGGATAGCGGGGCAAGCACAGATACGCAGTATTTT. This encodes CASQDSGASTDTQYF. This chain links TRBV5-1 with TRBJ2-3, with 8 bases lining up with TRBD2. Germline loops: CDR1 SGHRS, CDR2 YFSETQ. The CDR3 has 15 residues. V dropped 7 bases and J dropped 0; count of bases not matched to a gene: 7. Full variable domain (rest looked up from reference TRBV5-1 and TRBJ2-3): KAGVTQTPRYLIKTRGQQVTLSCSPISGHRSVSWYQQTPGQGLQFLFEYFSETQRNKGNFPGRFSGRQFSNSRSEMNVSTLELGDSALYLCASQDSGASTDTQYFGPGTRLTVL.

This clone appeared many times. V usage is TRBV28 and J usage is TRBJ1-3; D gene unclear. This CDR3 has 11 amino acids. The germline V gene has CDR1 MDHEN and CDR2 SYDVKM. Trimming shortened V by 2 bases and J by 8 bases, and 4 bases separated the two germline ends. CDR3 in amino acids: CASSLIDTIYF. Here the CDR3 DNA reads TGTGCCAGCAGTTTAATCGACACCATATATTTT.

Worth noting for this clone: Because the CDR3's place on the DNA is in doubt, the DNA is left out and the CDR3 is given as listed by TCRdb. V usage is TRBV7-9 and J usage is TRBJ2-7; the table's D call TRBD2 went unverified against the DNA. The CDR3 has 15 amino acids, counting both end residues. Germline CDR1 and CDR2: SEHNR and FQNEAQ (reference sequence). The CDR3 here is CASSFGEGGRPEQYF.